Given below is one TCR beta chain in context. As yet, its antigen is unknown. This record belongs to a study of Graves' ophthalmopathy and Graves' hyperthyroidism. Looking at the study overall: Peripheral blood (taken before any treatment) was collected at initial diagnosis.

Broader study findings: A majority of expanded thyroid clonotypes exceeding 0.001 frequency were likewise present in blood. Sensitivity reached 87.88% and specificity roughly 81% for a 13-signature model separating ophthalmopathy from stable hyperthyroidism.

For repertoire sequencing, the TCR beta CDR3 regions were amplified from RNA transcripts. First-round RT-PCR employed HTBI primers, with a second-round multiplex PCR after it. One entry per CDR3 protein, called by TCRdb with MiXCR from the multiplex PCR reads. The sample lists approximately 160,000 distinct CDR3 sequences, 39% seen once, with less than 9.5% in the top ten. Deletions cut 1 base from V and 4 bases from J, with 19 bases between. The CDR3 totals 18 residues. CDR1 and CDR2 (germline): KGHSH, LQKENI. The chain carries TRBV18 and TRBJ2-2, with D perhaps TRBD2 (5 bases). The sequence was collected from a man aged 25-45 years with Graves' ophthalmopathy. The sequenced material came from peripheral blood. The DNA of the CDR3 is TGTGCCAGCTCACCACAAAGGGATAGCGCTTGGAGCACCGGGGAGCTGTTTTTT. Its protein is CASSPQRDSAWSTGELFF.